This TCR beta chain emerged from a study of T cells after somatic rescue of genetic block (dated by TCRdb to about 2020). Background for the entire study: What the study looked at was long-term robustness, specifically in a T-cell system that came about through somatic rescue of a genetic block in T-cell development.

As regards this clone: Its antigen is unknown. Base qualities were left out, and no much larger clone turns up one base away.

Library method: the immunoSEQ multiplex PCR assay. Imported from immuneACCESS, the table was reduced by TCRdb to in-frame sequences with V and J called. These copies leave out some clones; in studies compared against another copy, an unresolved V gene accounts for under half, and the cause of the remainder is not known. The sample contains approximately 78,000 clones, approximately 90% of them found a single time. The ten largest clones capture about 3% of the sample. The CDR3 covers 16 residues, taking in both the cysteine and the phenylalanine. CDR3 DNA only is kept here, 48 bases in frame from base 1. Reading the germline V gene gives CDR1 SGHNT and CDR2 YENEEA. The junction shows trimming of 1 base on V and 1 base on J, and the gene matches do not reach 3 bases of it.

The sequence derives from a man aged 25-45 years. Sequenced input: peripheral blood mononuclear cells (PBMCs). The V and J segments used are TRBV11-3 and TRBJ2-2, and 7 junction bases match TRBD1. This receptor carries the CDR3 CASSLAGTENTGELFF. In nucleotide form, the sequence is TGTGCCAGCAGCTTAGCCGGGACAGAGAACACCGGGGAGCTGTTTTTT.